This TCR beta chain stems from a study of Ad26.COV2.S vaccination and SARS-CoV-2 variants. Overall study context: The Ad26.COV2.S arm of the COV1001 trial was where the donor was placed. Doses of Ad26.COV2.S were injected into muscle once or twice, 56 days apart.

This CDR3 comprises 11 residues. V dropped 3 bases and J dropped 11; count of bases not matched to a gene: 2. The germline gives CDR1 SGHNT, CDR2 YENEEA. Described treatment: some 19 received Ad26.COV2.S at low or high dose, single or two shots; a few received placebo; per-sample allocation not given. The study sampled participants on day 63 after the first vaccine or placebo injection. Using immunoSEQ multiplex PCR, the repertoire was profiled, and TCRdb retains in-frame clones only, with some absent. The data show about 400,000 clones, about 88% seen once. Material: peripheral blood, obtained in a trial of Ad26.COV2.S vaccine versus placebo. The chain recombines TRBV11-3 with TRBJ2-7; 9 nucleotides agree with TRBD1. The clonotype comes from a person aged 18 to 59 who received the Ad26.COV2.S COVID-19 vaccine or a placebo. The CDR3 region is CASSFGDREYF. Here the CDR3 DNA reads TGTGCCAGCAGCTTTGGGGACAGGGAGTACTTC.